This T cell receptor beta chain was sequenced in a study of blood T cells in healthy people across ages. Of note for this clonotype: Here the CDR3 omits its conserved ending phenylalanine or tryptophan, so a read error is the likely source.

The total RNA that was extracted per sample amounted to at least 5.5 micrograms. With 3 bases removed from V and 2 bases from J, the gap between germline ends came to 8 bases. Per germline, CDR1 SGHRS and CDR2 YFSETQ. The CDR3 has 14 residues. A sample-barcoded 5' primer and a J-beta primer mix were used in a second PCR of roughly 7 to 11 cycles. A single record per CDR3 protein comes from TCRdb applying MiXCR to the 5' RACE reads. The table has 550,000 to 800,000 distinct CDR3 sequences, 32% seen once. Sequencing was carried out using blood. The chain couples TRBV5-1 to TRBJ2-2; D possibly corresponds to TRBD2 (6 bases). The receptor comes from a woman over 75 in good health. The CDR3 nucleotides are TGCGCCAGCAGCTCCGGGAGCAACACCGGGGAGCTGTTTTTG. Protein: CASSSGSNTGELFL.